This T cell receptor (beta chain) derives from a study of OX40 agonist ivuxolimab in advanced cancers. Study information: Patients assigned to dose escalation were diagnosed with hepatocellular carcinoma, melanoma, renal cell or head and neck cancer.

Germline V gene lookup returns CDR1 SGHRS and CDR2 YFSETQ. The CDR3 is made up of 15 amino acids. The ends were cut back, 0 bases at V and 7 bases at J, with 17 bases in the middle. Produced via immunoSEQ multiplex PCR; TCRdb's table is partial and in-frame only. The table shows more than 80,000 clones, with 91% occurring only once. Sequenced here: CD4+ or CD8+ T cells sorted from blood, sampled in a trial of the OX40 agonist ivuxolimab. The receptor was derived from an adult with an advanced solid tumor such as melanoma, head and neck, liver or kidney cancer. The V gene is TRBV5-1, the J gene TRBJ2-7; either TRBD1 or TRBD2 may fit D (5 bases each). The DNA of the CDR3 is TGCGCCAGCAGCTTGGGGGGGAACTCGGTAGGGGAGCAGTACTTC. Its protein is CASSLGGNSVGEQYF.